The following is a TCR beta chain sequence with its context. Per the study methods: Reference gene primer amplification yielded estimated nucleated cell counts. The protocol was immunoSEQ multiplex PCR, while the TCRdb copy is restricted to in-frame clones and leaves out a portion. V and J calls and clone size are given by that table; D and trimming were obtained from the DNA. The sample records roughly 220,000 clones, about 80% being singletons. The sample belongs to a study of blood T cell repertoires in COVID-19. Study as a whole: Samples of COVID-19 (acute and convalescent) were obtained from the United States, Italy and Spain. Nucleic acid was either cDNA or gDNA, and it came from T cells, B-cell-depleted T cells, or PBMCs.

This CDR3 comprises 16 residues. After removal of 3 bases from V and 8 bases from J, the junction contained 12 bases not matched to a gene. CDR1 and CDR2 from the germline V gene are MNHEY and SVGAGI. This clonotype originated in a woman aged 55-70 years with acute or convalescent COVID-19. The V call is TRBV6-5, the J call TRBJ1-4; 7 bases agree with TRBD1. The specimen sequenced was peripheral blood. The CDR3 DNA is TGTGCCAGCAGTTATAGATTTACGGGACAGTTCGAAAAACTGTTTTTT. It codes for CASSYRFTGQFEKLFF.